Below, 30 T cell receptor beta chains from the same sample are listed, as sequenced in a study of blood T cells in healthy people across ages. A sample-barcoded 5' primer and a J-beta primer mix were used in a second PCR of about 7 to 12 cycles. TCRdb re-called the 5' RACE reads through MiXCR, storing one row per CDR3 protein. Counted here are fewer than 2 million distinct CDR3 sequences, around 40% occurring once; the ten biggest clones make up about 21%. Specimen: blood. The receptors originated from a human donor in good health.

This clonotype was seen at least ten times. The rearrangement joins TRBV7-8 to TRBJ1-2, with a tentative D call TRBD1 (6 bases). The germline V and J ends were trimmed by 3 bases and 0 bases, with 14 bases remaining between them. In germline, CDR1 is SGHVS, CDR2 FQNEAQ. The length of the CDR3 is 16 residues. The CDR3 sequence: CASSLVDRPPNYGYTF. In DNA form, the CDR3 reads TGTGCCAGCAGCTTGGTTGACAGGCCACCTAACTATGGCTACACCTTC.

There are a few counts of this clonotype. The gene calls are TRBV5-1 and TRBJ2-7; D is unresolved. V lost 4 bases to trimming and J lost 6 bases, with 14 bases between them. The CDR3 spans 13 residues. Germline assignment: CDR1 SGHRS and CDR2 YFSETQ. This chain's CDR3 is CASSRNIGAEQYF. The CDR3 DNA reads TGCGCCAGCAGCCGGAATATCGGCGCCGAGCAGTACTTC.

The chain recombines TRBV2 with TRBJ2-3, with D perhaps matching TRBD2 (7 bases). The CDR3 runs to 15 residues. Trimming cost V 7 bases and J 6 bases, with 20 bases left between them. The germline V gene has CDR1 SNHLY and CDR2 FYNNEI. For the CDR3, the DNA is TGTGCCAGCATCCGAAGGGGGGGCCGGGGGGATACGCAGTATTTT. It codes for CASIRRGGRGDTQYF.

This chain joins TRBV7-9 and TRBJ1-3; tentatively, D is TRBD1 (6 bases). This CDR3 contains 19 residues. With 2 bases removed from V and 0 bases from J, the gap between germline ends came to 20 bases. Germline V gene sequence: CDR1 SEHNR, CDR2 FQNEAQ (reference sequence). CDR3 residues: CASSLFFTGRPSSGNTIYF. The CDR3 nucleotides read TGTGCCAGCAGCTTATTTTTCACAGGGAGACCCAGCTCTGGAAACACCATATATTTT.

This clonotype was seen more than once but under ten times. The chain joins TRBV20-1 to TRBJ2-4; 9 bases align to TRBD1. CDR1 and CDR2 (germline): DFQATT, SNEGSKA (reference sequence). The V segment lost 5 bases and the J segment 13 bases; nucleotides outside the gene matches: 15. The CDR3 has 14 residues. DNA for the CDR3: TGCAGTGCTGCCCCCGGGACAGGGTCTAGGGAGCAGTACTTC. Translation gives CSAAPGTGSREQYF.

The sample holds many counts of this clonotype. This chain links TRBV2 with TRBJ2-2, with 10 bases fitting TRBD2. CDR1 is SNHLY, CDR2 FYNNEI, per germline. CDR3 length: 15 amino acids. V shed 7 bases, J shed 3 bases, and the junction held 5 bases outside the gene matches. In nucleotides, the CDR3 is TGTGCCAGCACCGGGACTAGCGTTGACACCGGGGAGCTGTTTTTT. Amino acid sequence: CASTGTSVDTGELFF.

The V and J genes are TRBV4-3 and TRBJ2-1; TRBD2 agrees at 11 bases. Germline V lookup: CDR1 LGHNA, CDR2 YSLEER. CDR3 length equals 18 residues. Germline trimming cut 0 bases from V and 4 bases from J; bases unmatched to any gene: 8. Here the CDR3 reads CASSQDNLAGGPYNEQFF. The CDR3 DNA follows: TGCGCCAGCAGCCAAGATAACCTAGCGGGGGGTCCATACAATGAGCAGTTCTTC.

This sequence joins TRBV4-3 and TRBJ2-4, with TRBD1 identical over 8 bases. The end of the DNA is better explained by TRBJ2-7, so the J call may be wrong. The germline CDR1 and CDR2 sequences are LGHNA and YSLEER. The CDR3 extends over 15 amino acids. CDR3 in amino acids: CASSQVYGQGYEQYF. The CDR3 DNA reads TGCGCCAGCAGCCAAGTCTATGGACAGGGCTACGAGCAGTACTTC.

This clonotype has only a few counts. The genes are TRBV12-3 or TRBV12-4 and TRBJ1-5; TRBD1 matches 8 bases. J lost 5 bases, V lost 6 bases, and 9 bases had no gene match. The CDR3 loop spans 15 amino acids. In nucleotides, the CDR3 is TGTGCCAGCAGCGCCTCCGGGACAGGAGATCAGCCCCAGCATTTT. This gives the protein CASSASGTGDQPQHF.

J is TRBJ1-5 and V is TRBV6-2 or TRBV6-3; 10 positions agree with TRBD1. This CDR3 has 16 amino acids. Germline V gene lookup returns CDR1 MNHEY and CDR2 SVGEGT. V lost 6 bases and J lost 4; bases outside the gene matches: 9. The DNA of the CDR3 is TGTGCCAGCAGCCGCGGGACAGGGGTGTTAAATCAGCCCCAGCATTTT. It encodes CASSRGTGVLNQPQHF.

To note about this clonotype: With a much larger clone just one base away, this may be a read error. CDR3 protein: CASRDITDEQVF. For the CDR3, the DNA is TGTGCCTCTCGGGACATCACGGATGAGCAGGTCTTC. J is TRBJ2-1 and V is TRBV12-3 or TRBV12-4; D might be TRBD1 (6 bases). This CDR3 is built from 12 residues.

This rearrangement joins TRBV4-3 to TRBJ1-2; D is ambiguous. Germline V lookup: CDR1 LGHNA, CDR2 YSLEER. This CDR3 spans 15 amino acids. With 0 bases removed from V and 8 bases from J, the gap between germline ends came to 16 bases. CDR3 in amino acids: CASSQENRGGRGYTF. CDR3 coding DNA: TGCGCCAGCAGCCAAGAGAACCGCGGAGGACGGGGCTACACCTTC.

V gene TRBV5-5 combines with J gene TRBJ2-7, with D uncertain. V was shortened by 3 bases and J by 7 bases, with 14 bases between the two germline ends. Looked up from germline, CDR1 is SGHKS and CDR2 is YYEKEE (reference sequence). This CDR3 has 13 amino acids. This CDR3 reads CASSYTGSIEQYF. For the CDR3, the DNA is TGTGCCAGCAGCTATACTGGGTCTATTGAGCAGTACTTC. The full variable domain, its missing parts supplied by reference TRBV5-5 and TRBJ2-7, is DAGVTQSPTHLIKTRGQQVTLRCSPISGHKSVSWYQQVLGQGPQFIFQYYEKEERGRGNFPDRFSARQFPNYSSELNVNALLLGDSALYLCASSYTGSIEQYFGPGTRLTVT.

The DNA for the CDR3 is TGCGCCAGCAGCCAAGGTAGCGGTCCCGTCTACGAGCAGTACTTC. Its translation is CASSQGSGPVYEQYF. The V call is TRBV4-3, the J call TRBJ2-7, with D possibly being TRBD2 (6 bases). There are 15 residues in the CDR3. Trimming took 1 base from V and 3 from J, leaving 13 bases between them. The germline V gene encodes CDR1 LGHNA and CDR2 YSLEER.

A remark on this clonotype: At one end the junction does not follow the germline gene, possibly because of a read error. This chain uses TRBV5-1 with TRBJ2-3; no clear D gene. Looked up from germline, CDR1 is SGHRS and CDR2 is YFSETQ. This CDR3 spans 13 amino acids. The CDR3 sequence: CASSLLPTDMQYF. The CDR3 bases are TGCGCCAGCAGCTTGTTGCCTACAGATATGCAGTATTTT.

V gene TRBV7-2 combines with J gene TRBJ2-7; tentative D call: TRBD1 (6 bases). V lost 4 bases, J lost 3 bases, and 13 bases lay in between. This CDR3 is 14 amino acids long. In germline, CDR1 is SGHTA, CDR2 FQGNSA. The CDR3 DNA is TGTGCCAGCAGCTCTTCGAGGGGGAACTACGAGCAGTACTTC. This gives the protein CASSSSRGNYEQYF.

J is TRBJ1-2 and V is TRBV4-1, with D possibly being TRBD1 (5 bases). Germline-derived CDR1 and CDR2 are MGHRA and YSYEKL. The CDR3 contains 18 residues. Trimming removed 4 bases at V and 2 bases at J, with 23 bases between. CDR3 region: CASSLAGTEGSLNYGYTF. CDR3 bases: TGCGCCAGCAGCCTGGCCGGGACCGAAGGCTCCTTGAACTATGGCTACACCTTC.

V is TRBV12-3 or TRBV12-4 and J is TRBJ1-6; TRBD1 matches at 7 bases. The CDR3 consists of 17 residues. Germline trimming cut 5 bases from V and 4 bases from J; bases unmatched to any gene: 11. The CDR3 DNA follows: TGTGCCAGCAGTGGACCTACAGGGGATCTGTATAATTCACCCCTCCACTTT. This gives the protein CASSGPTGDLYNSPLHF.

The chain links TRBV10-3 to TRBJ1-2; D is unclear. CDR1 and CDR2 (germline): ENHRY, SYGVKD. This CDR3 region has 14 residues. V was pared by 4 bases and J by 5 bases, with 14 bases between. The CDR3 DNA follows: TGTGCCATCAGTGCGTCCAGTGGGGAATATGGCTACACCTTC. It specifies CAISASSGEYGYTF.

The chain has TRBV7-2 and TRBJ1-2; tentative D call: TRBD1 (6 bases). Trimming cost V 4 bases and J 4 bases, with 16 bases left between them. This CDR3 spans 15 amino acids. CDR1 is SGHTA and CDR2 is FQGNSA in the germline V gene. CDR3 sequence (DNA): TGTGCCAGCAGCTCATCGTCAGGGGAGGTCTATGGCTACACCTTC. This sequence encodes CASSSSSGEVYGYTF. Together with reference TRBV7-2 and TRBJ1-2, the CDR3 gives the full variable domain: GAGVSQSPSNKVTEKGKDVELRCDPISGHTALYWYRQSLGQGLEFLIYFQGNSAPDKSGLPSDRFSAERTGGSVSTLTIQRTQQEDSAVYLCASSSSSGEVYGYTFGSGTRLTVV.

This clonotype appeared a few times. The J gene is TRBJ1-6, the V gene TRBV7-2; possibly TRBD1 for D (6 bases). The V end lost 4 bases, the J end lost 9 bases, and 19 bases lay between the germline ends. This CDR3 has 16 amino acids. Germline loops: CDR1 SGHTA, CDR2 FQGNSA. The CDR3 DNA reads as TGTGCCAGCAGCTCGGGGGCAGGGAGAACCTCTTCACCCCTCCACTTT. Translation gives CASSSGAGRTSSPLHF.

The chain employs TRBV9 and TRBJ2-7; possible D gene TRBD2, 6 bases. There are 17 residues in the CDR3. Trimming took off 0 bases at V and 7 bases at J, with 23 bases between the two ends. Germline V lookup: CDR1 SGDLS, CDR2 YYNGEE. CDR3 region: CASSVVGSGGLYNEQYF. CDR3 sequence (DNA): TGTGCCAGCAGCGTAGTGGGTAGCGGTGGGCTCTACAATGAGCAGTACTTC.

The V call is TRBV27, the J call TRBJ2-1, with 10 nucleotides matching TRBD1. CDR1 is MNHEY and CDR2 is SMNVEV in the germline V gene (reference sequence). Germline trimming cut 6 bases from V and 7 bases from J; bases unmatched to any gene: 12. The CDR3 is 16 residues long. In DNA, the CDR3 is TGTGCCAGCAGCCCGCCAGGGACAGGGGAAGTAAATGAGCAGTTCTTC. Its protein product is CASSPPGTGEVNEQFF.

This clonotype was seen a handful of times. The chain couples TRBV9 to TRBJ2-4, with a possible D match to TRBD2 (5 bases). The DNA end is more similar to TRBJ2-7, so the J call may be wrong. The germline CDR1 and CDR2 sequences are SGDLS and YYNGEE. The CDR3 contains 13 residues. CDR3 nucleotide sequence: TGTGCCAGCAGCGTAGGGGTAGAGGGCGAGCAGTACTTC. Translation: CASSVGVEGEQYF.

V gene TRBV6-2 or TRBV6-3 combines with J gene TRBJ2-3; the match to TRBD1 covers 9 bases. The CDR3 length is 16 residues. CDR1 and CDR2 from the germline V gene are MNHEY and SVGEGT. With V trimmed by 3 bases and J by 7 bases, 11 bases remained unmatched. The CDR3 is CASSYGTGQGANTQYF. In DNA, the CDR3 is TGTGCCAGCAGTTATGGTACGGGACAGGGAGCAAATACGCAGTATTTT.

The chain couples TRBV7-8 to TRBJ1-1; no firm D call. The CDR3 is 14 amino acids. Deletions cut 6 bases from V and 5 bases from J, with 16 bases between. Germline CDR1 is SGHVS and CDR2 is FQNEAQ. This CDR3 reads CASSFLSLGTEAFF. The CDR3 DNA reads TGTGCCAGCAGTTTCCTAAGCTTGGGTACTGAAGCTTTCTTT.

The chain joins TRBV11-1 to TRBJ1-4; TRBD1 might be the D (6 bases). Germline assignment: CDR1 SGHAT and CDR2 FQDESV (reference sequence). Trimming left V 4 bases short and J 7 bases short, with 13 bases between. The CDR3 has 14 residues. The CDR3 region is CASSWRQGTEKLFF. DNA for the CDR3: TGTGCCAGCAGCTGGAGGCAGGGGACTGAAAAACTGTTTTTT.

This clonotype was observed a few times. J is TRBJ2-3 and V is TRBV20-1; no definite D call. The CDR3 runs to 16 residues. Trimming cost V 1 base and J 0 bases, with 14 bases left between them. Germline-derived CDR1 and CDR2 are DFQATT and SNEGSKA (reference sequence). The CDR3, as DNA: TGCAGTGCTAGAGTTGGAATAGCCTCTAGCACAGATACGCAGTATTTT. It translates to CSARVGIASSTDTQYF.

Only a few counts were recorded for this clonotype. The CDR3 loop reads CASSYSSAEKLFF. CDR3 nucleotide sequence: TGTGCCAGCAGTTACTCCTCGGCCGAAAAACTGTTTTTT. The genes are TRBV6-6 and TRBJ1-4; no definite D call. Looked up from germline, CDR1 is MNHNY and CDR2 is SVGAGI (reference sequence). Deletions cut 0 bases from V and 8 bases from J, with 7 bases between. CDR3 length: 13 amino acids.

Turning to this clonotype: The junction departs from germline at one end; a sequencing error may be responsible. The chain links TRBV4-3 to TRBJ2-5, with D hard to call. This CDR3 region has 15 residues. The germline gives CDR1 LGHNA, CDR2 YSLEER. CDR3 in DNA: TGCGCCTGCAGCCAAGGTGAGACGGTACAAGAGACCCAGTACTTC. This gives the protein CACSQGETVQETQYF.